The clone carrying this T cell receptor beta chain was observed a few times. Its antigen is unknown. Germline CDR1 SGHTA, CDR2 FQGTGA. Trimming at V came to 1 base and at J to 0 bases, leaving 18 bases not matched to a gene. The CDR3 contains 22 residues. The data were obtained in a study of early T cells in non-severe SARS-CoV-2 infection. The overall study: Whole-blood bulk RNA, unsorted, was sequenced, and chains were unpaired.

Individual cDNA molecules received unique molecular identifiers during library preparation. TCRdb ran MiXCR on the 5' RACE reads and lists one entry per CDR3 protein. The sample lists roughly 90,000 distinct CDR3 sequences; about 15% were seen once. Study-wide points: Private and CD4 specificities were missed by VDJdb matching, which favored anti-spike CD8 responses.

The sequence was obtained from an adult who was a healthcare worker with PCR-confirmed SARS-CoV-2 infection or an uninfected control (not recorded which). Sequencing was done on a sample of whole blood. The V call is TRBV7-3, the J call TRBJ2-3; 11 positions agree with TRBD2. CDR3: CASSLNRGSLAGGRWSTDTQYF. The CDR3 DNA is TGTGCCAGCAGCTTAAACAGGGGATCGCTAGCGGGGGGCAGGTGGAGCACAGATACGCAGTATTTT. The whole variable domain, filled in from reference TRBV7-3 and TRBJ2-3, reads GAGVSQTPSNKVTEKGKYVELRCDPISGHTALYWYRQSLGQGPEFLIYFQGTGAADDSGLPNDRFFAVRPEGSVSTLKIQRTERGDSAVYLCASSLNRGSLAGGRWSTDTQYFGPGTRLTVL.